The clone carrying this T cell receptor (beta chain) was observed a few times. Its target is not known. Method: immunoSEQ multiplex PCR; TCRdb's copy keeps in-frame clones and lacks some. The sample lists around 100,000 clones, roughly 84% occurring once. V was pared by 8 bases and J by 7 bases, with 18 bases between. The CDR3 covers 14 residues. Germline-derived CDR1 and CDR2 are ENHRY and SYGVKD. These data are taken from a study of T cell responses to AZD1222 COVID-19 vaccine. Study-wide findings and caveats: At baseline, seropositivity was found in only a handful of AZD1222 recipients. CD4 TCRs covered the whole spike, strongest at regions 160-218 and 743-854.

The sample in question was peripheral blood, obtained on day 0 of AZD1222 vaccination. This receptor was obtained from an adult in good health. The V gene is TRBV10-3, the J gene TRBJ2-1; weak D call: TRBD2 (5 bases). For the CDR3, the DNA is TGTGCCATCGGAGGTCCCGTTTCTGCGAATGAGCAGTTCTTC. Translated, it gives CAIGGPVSANEQFF.